Following are 28 T cell receptor beta chains from one sample sequenced in a study of blood T cell repertoires in COVID-19. Data came from immunoSEQ multiplex PCR; TCRdb stores just in-frame clones and leaves some out. The table includes roughly 150,000 clones, around 90% detected once. Sequenced material: peripheral blood. The receptors were gathered from a human donor in a cohort sampled during active COVID-19.

This clone was counted ten times or more. The J gene is TRBJ2-5, the V gene TRBV12-2; the table names TRBD2, a call not compared with the DNA. TRBV12-2 is classified as a pseudogene. This CDR3 is built from 17 residues. CDR3 in DNA: TGTGCAAGTCGCTTAGGCGCTAGCGGGAGTTGTAAGGAGACCCAGTACTTC. Encoded protein: CASRLGASGSCKETQYF.

This chain's CDR3 is CASSPRGTVNEKLFF. In DNA form, the CDR3 reads TGTGCCAGTAGTCCCCGGGGGACAGTAAATGAAAAACTGTTTTTT. The V gene is TRBV19, the J gene TRBJ1-4; 7 bases line up with TRBD1. This CDR3 comprises 15 residues. Germline V gene sequence: CDR1 LNHDA, CDR2 SQIVND (reference sequence). The trim removed 5 bases at V and 5 bases at J, leaving 8 bases unmatched.

The genes are TRBV2 and TRBJ2-3; 9 bases match TRBD1. Looked up from germline, CDR1 is SNHLY and CDR2 is FYNNEI. Trimming removed 1 base from V and 1 base from J; junction bases left unmatched: 3. The CDR3 is made up of 16 amino acids. The CDR3 sequence is CASSEVRQGGTDTQYF. The CDR3 DNA reads TGTGCCAGCAGTGAAGTCAGACAGGGGGGCACAGATACGCAGTATTTT.

V usage is TRBV3-1 (or the pseudogene TRBV3-2) and J usage is TRBJ2-5, with TRBD2 as a possible D gene (6 bases). The CDR3 has 16 residues. Germline CDR1 and CDR2: LGHDT and YNNKEL (reference sequence). The germline V and J ends were trimmed by 1 base and 5 bases, with 17 bases remaining between them. DNA for the CDR3: TGTGCCAGCAGCCAAGGGGCTAGCCTCCGGGGGGAGACCCAGTACTTC. Encoded protein: CASSQGASLRGETQYF.

This rearrangement joins TRBV10-2 to TRBJ2-1; 11 bases line up with TRBD1. CDR3 size: 15 residues. Germline CDR1 WSHSY, CDR2 SAAADI. V dropped 10 bases and J dropped 7; count of bases not matched to a gene: 12. In nucleotides, the CDR3 is TGCGCCACCTTAGGTTGGACAGGGGGCACGAATGAGCAGTTCTTC. Encoded protein: CATLGWTGGTNEQFF.

J is TRBJ1-6 and V is TRBV3-1 (or the pseudogene TRBV3-2); 10 bases match TRBD1. This CDR3 is 16 amino acids long. Per germline, CDR1 LGHDT and CDR2 YNNKEL (reference sequence). V lost 3 bases, J lost 9 bases, and 8 bases stayed unmatched. The CDR3 DNA follows: TGTGCCAGCAGCCAGAGAGGGACAGGGGATGGTTCACCCCTCCACTTT. Protein product: CASSQRGTGDGSPLHF.

The gene calls are TRBV9 and TRBJ2-7; weak D call: TRBD1 (5 bases). Deletions cut 0 bases from V and 0 bases from J, with 10 bases between. The CDR3 contains 15 residues. Germline CDR1 is SGDLS and CDR2 is YYNGEE. CDR3 in amino acids: CASSVGYRSSYEQYF. As DNA, the CDR3 is TGTGCCAGCAGCGTAGGATACAGGAGCTCCTACGAGCAGTACTTC.

The CDR3 spells CASSYRAPGQGASEQFF. DNA of the CDR3: TGTGCCAGTAGTTACCGCGCACCGGGACAGGGGGCGAGCGAGCAGTTCTTC. The chain couples TRBV19 to TRBJ2-1; TRBD1 matches at 12 bases. This CDR3 region has 17 residues. The V segment lost 5 bases and the J segment 10 bases; nucleotides outside the gene matches: 15. CDR1 is LNHDA, CDR2 SQIVND, per germline (reference sequence).

This clone was counted between two and nine times. Here the CDR3 reads CASSSPGTSRRAGELFF. The CDR3 region has the DNA TGTGCCAGTAGCAGTCCCGGGACTAGCAGAAGGGCCGGGGAGCTGTTTTTT. This chain connects TRBV19 to TRBJ2-2, with 9 bases that match TRBD2. The CDR3 has 17 residues. With 6 bases clipped from V and 6 bases from J, the junction kept 14 bases outside the gene matches. From germline, CDR1 is LNHDA and CDR2 SQIVND (reference sequence).

The chain is built from TRBV5-4 and TRBJ2-2, with D possibly being TRBD1 (7 bases). Germline CDR1 is SGHNT and CDR2 is YYREEE (reference sequence). V was trimmed by 4 bases and J by 4 bases, leaving 17 bases between them. The CDR3 runs 16 residues. The CDR3 coding sequence is TGTGCCAGCAGCGTGGGTCAGGGGGGTTTCACCGGGGAGCTGTTTTTT. Its translation is CASSVGQGGFTGELFF.

This sequence joins TRBV5-1 and TRBJ2-3, with D perhaps matching TRBD2 (6 bases). Germline values: CDR1 SGHRS, CDR2 YFSETQ. This CDR3 has 15 amino acids. Deletions cut 0 bases from V and 2 bases from J, with 10 bases between. CDR3 nucleotide sequence: TGCGCCAGCAGCTTGGTTGCGGGGTACACAGATACGCAGTATTTT. It specifies CASSLVAGYTDTQYF.

This chain joins TRBV11-2 and TRBJ2-7; D is perhaps TRBD1 (6 bases). The V and J ends lost 1 base and 3 bases respectively, with 13 bases between them. The CDR3 extends over 15 amino acids. Germline values: CDR1 SGHAT, CDR2 FQNNGV. Written as DNA, the CDR3 is TGTGCCAGCAGCTTAGGCCTGGGACACGTCTACGAGCAGTACTTC. This translates into CASSLGLGHVYEQYF. Full variable domain (remainder filled in from reference TRBV11-2 and TRBJ2-7): EAGVAQSPRYKIIEKRQSVAFWCNPISGHATLYWYQQILGQGPKLLIQFQNNGVVDDSQLPKDRFSAERLKGVDSTLKIQPAKLEDSAVYLCASSLGLGHVYEQYFGPGTRLTVT.

This clone was picked up one time. This rearrangement joins TRBV12-3 or TRBV12-4 to TRBJ2-2; TRBD1 matches 8 bases. CDR3 size: 13 residues. V shed 10 bases and J 7 bases; nucleotides not matched to a gene: 8. The CDR3 sequence is CAILDRVGGELFF. CDR3 coding DNA: TGTGCCATCCTGGACAGGGTGGGCGGGGAGCTGTTTTTT.

This chain joins TRBV27 and TRBJ2-2; perhaps TRBD2 as D (5 bases). This CDR3 has 17 residues. The V end was cut by 5 bases, the J end by 5 bases, with 21 bases between. Germline CDR1 MNHEY, CDR2 SMNVEV (reference sequence). CDR3 sequence (DNA): TGTGCCAGCAGTCCCCCCGGGGTAAAGCATGGAACCGGGGAGCTGTTTTTT. This encodes CASSPPGVKHGTGELFF.

The chain employs TRBV19 and TRBJ2-7, with 7 bases matching TRBD2. The germline CDR1 and CDR2 sequences are LNHDA and SQIVND (reference sequence). This CDR3 comprises 12 residues. Germline trimming cut 4 bases from V and 5 bases from J; bases unmatched to any gene: 2. CDR3 sequence (DNA): TGTGCCAGTAGTACAGGGAGGGACGAGCAGTACTTC. Translated, it gives CASSTGRDEQYF.

The chain joins TRBV27 to TRBJ1-6; 10 bases are a match to TRBD1. CDR3 length: 16 residues. V shed 6 bases, J shed 1 base, and the junction held 3 bases outside the gene matches. Germline V gives CDR1 MNHEY, CDR2 SMNVEV (reference sequence). As DNA, the CDR3 is TGTGCCAGCAGACCGGGACAGGGGTCCTATAATTCACCCCTCCACTTT. Protein sequence: CASRPGQGSYNSPLHF.

This chain joins TRBV6-5 and TRBJ2-1, with D perhaps matching TRBD2 (6 bases). Trimming removed 5 bases from V and 5 bases from J, with 16 bases in between. The CDR3 extends over 15 amino acids. From germline, CDR1 is MNHEY and CDR2 SVGAGI. This CDR3 reads CASSLSGYPDNEQFF. The CDR3 region has the DNA TGTGCCAGCAGTCTTAGCGGCTACCCCGACAATGAGCAGTTCTTC.

The chain employs TRBV5-1 and TRBJ1-2, with 11 bases identical to TRBD1. There are 17 residues in the CDR3. Germline loops: CDR1 SGHRS, CDR2 YFSETQ. V lost 1 base and J lost 7; bases outside the gene matches: 12. CDR3 nucleotide sequence: TGCGCCAGCAGCTTGATCCCCTGGACAGGGGGCTGGCGTGGCTACACCTTC. Translated, it gives CASSLIPWTGGWRGYTF.

The CDR3 protein is CASVQIGTGKTEAFF. The CDR3 region has the DNA TGTGCCAGTGTTCAAATAGGGACAGGGAAAACTGAAGCTTTCTTT. V is TRBV19 and J is TRBJ1-1; 9 bases agree with TRBD1. The CDR3 loop spans 15 amino acids. With V trimmed by 8 bases and J by 5 bases, 12 bases remained unmatched. Germline loops: CDR1 LNHDA, CDR2 SQIVND (reference sequence).

The chain uses TRBV5-1 and TRBJ2-7; a weak D match, TRBD2 (6 bases). V was pared by 4 bases and J by 6 bases, with 23 bases between. This CDR3 contains 16 residues. Germline V lookup: CDR1 SGHRS, CDR2 YFSETQ. The chain's CDR3 is CASSLDAGGMVSEQYF. The CDR3 DNA is TGCGCCAGCAGCCTGGATGCAGGCGGGATGGTGAGCGAGCAGTACTTC.

This clone occurred a few times. The chain couples TRBV4-1 to TRBJ2-1; D might be TRBD2 (6 bases). Deletions cut 6 bases from V and 2 bases from J, with 23 bases between. CDR1 and CDR2 (germline): MGHRA, YSYEKL. CDR3 length: 18 amino acids. Written as DNA, the CDR3 is TGCGCCAGCAGGCCTCTGGGTAGGGCGGGAAAGGCCTACAATGAGCAGTTCTTC. The encoded protein is CASRPLGRAGKAYNEQFF.

The V call is TRBV28, the J call TRBJ1-4, with TRBD1 as a possible D gene (5 bases). The CDR3 has 18 amino acids. Germline CDR1 MDHEN, CDR2 SYDVKM. Trimming pared 2 bases from V and 1 base from J, leaving 17 bases between. This CDR3 is CASSLGRGGILTNEKLFF. The CDR3 DNA is TGTGCCAGCAGTTTAGGCCGGGGGGGGATTTTAACTAATGAAAAACTGTTTTTT.

This chain links TRBV5-6 with TRBJ2-4; maybe TRBD2 (5 bases). V lost 2 bases to trimming and J lost 9 bases, with 12 bases between them. Germline CDR1 reads SGHDT; CDR2 reads YYEEEE. The CDR3 sequence is 13 residues long. CDR3 amino acids: CASSFGEIGIQYF. The CDR3 coding sequence is TGTGCCAGCAGCTTTGGGGAGATCGGCATTCAGTACTTC.

The rearrangement links TRBV6-1 to TRBJ1-5, with D unresolved. This CDR3 spans 14 amino acids. Trimming left V 7 bases short and J 5 bases short, with 15 bases between. Looked up from germline, CDR1 is MNHNS and CDR2 is SASEGT. CDR3 region: CASTTREGHQPQHF. CDR3 nucleotide sequence: TGTGCCAGCACCACACGGGAGGGTCATCAGCCCCAGCATTTT.

Only one count was recorded for this clone. The gene calls are TRBV24-1 and TRBJ2-1; the D gene is possibly TRBD2 (5 bases). Looked up from germline, CDR1 is KGHDR and CDR2 is SFDVKD. The germline V and J ends were trimmed by 3 bases and 9 bases, with 11 bases remaining between them. The CDR3 spans 13 residues. The CDR3 DNA reads TGTGCCACCAGTGATACCCCCCGGGGTGAGCAGTTCTTC. Translating gives CATSDTPRGEQFF.

In regard to this clone: Other DNA sequences in this specimen translate into the identical CDR3. The chain carries TRBV28 and TRBJ1-2, with D possibly TRBD1 on 5 matching bases. The CDR3 extends over 13 amino acids. Trimming removed 6 bases at V and 4 bases at J, with 12 bases between. Germline V gene lookup returns CDR1 MDHEN and CDR2 SYDVKM. CDR3 bases: TGTGCCAGCAGCCTTGACAGACGCTATGGCTACACCTTC. Translated, it gives CASSLDRRYGYTF.

V gene TRBV5-1 combines with J gene TRBJ1-2; D gene ambiguous. Deletions cut 0 bases from V and 8 bases from J, with 17 bases between. CDR1 and CDR2 from the germline V gene are SGHRS and YFSETQ. The CDR3 is 15 residues long. In nucleotides, the CDR3 is TGCGCCAGCAGCTTGGGGGCATCCCGAAATTCGGGCTACACCTTC. Translated, it gives CASSLGASRNSGYTF. Based on the CDR3 plus reference TRBV5-1 and TRBJ1-2, the full variable domain is KAGVTQTPRYLIKTRGQQVTLSCSPISGHRSVSWYQQTPGQGLQFLFEYFSETQRNKGNFPGRFSGRQFSNSRSEMNVSTLELGDSALYLCASSLGASRNSGYTFGSGTRLTVV.

This sequence joins TRBV28 and TRBJ2-1, with 8 bases fitting TRBD2. This CDR3 contains 16 residues. Germline V lookup: CDR1 MDHEN, CDR2 SYDVKM. Trimming cost V 6 bases and J 0 bases; bases outside gene matches: 7. CDR3 DNA sequence: TGTGCCAGCAGCCCTCTGAGCGGGAGCTCCTACAATGAGCAGTTCTTC. Amino acid sequence: CASSPLSGSSYNEQFF.